These 15 T cell receptor beta chains share one sample of origin, sequenced in a study of blood T cells in healthy people across ages. A second PCR, run for about 7 to 12 cycles, used a sample-barcoded 5' primer plus a J-beta primer mix. TCRdb reprocessed the 5' RACE reads via MiXCR and lists one record per CDR3 protein. The sample has 800,000 or so distinct CDR3 sequences; 20% to 25% are singletons. This same sample was also part of a study on T cells of mothers and their children.

Sequenced sample: blood. All receptors come from a boy aged 10-17 years in good health.

The chain couples TRBV7-6 to TRBJ2-7; 12 bases fit TRBD1. The CDR3 extends over 15 amino acids. Trimming removed 1 base from V and 7 bases from J; junction bases left unmatched: 5. CDR1 SGHVS and CDR2 FNYEAQ come from the germline V gene. The CDR3, as DNA: TGTGCCAGCAGCTTAGAGGGACAGGGGGCGGAAGAGCAGTACTTC. The encoded protein is CASSLEGQGAEEQYF.

The chain combines TRBV4-3 with TRBJ2-6, with a possible D match to TRBD1 (6 bases). Trimming shortened V by 4 bases and J by 0 bases, and 16 bases separated the two germline ends. CDR3 size: 18 residues. Germline loops: CDR1 LGHNA, CDR2 YSLEER. The CDR3 bases are TGCGCCAGCAGCCCCCGACAGGTAGGGAGCTCTGGGGCCAACGTCCTGACTTTC. Amino acids: CASSPRQVGSSGANVLTF.

This clonotype was seen a handful of times. CDR3 protein: CASSLALPTGSGYTF. CDR3 coding DNA: TGTGCCAGCAGCTTAGCGCTGCCGACAGGTTCTGGCTACACCTTC. J is TRBJ1-2 and V is TRBV7-2; a weak D match, TRBD1 (6 bases). Trimming shortened V by 0 bases and J by 7 bases, and 15 bases separated the two germline ends. Germline CDR1 SGHTA, CDR2 FQGNSA. The CDR3 has 15 amino acids. Full variable domain (missing parts from reference TRBV7-2 and TRBJ1-2): GAGVSQSPSNKVTEKGKDVELRCDPISGHTALYWYRQSLGQGLEFLIYFQGNSAPDKSGLPSDRFSAERTGGSVSTLTIQRTQQEDSAVYLCASSLALPTGSGYTFGSGTRLTVV.

The chain links TRBV5-1 to TRBJ2-1, with 11 bases fitting TRBD2. CDR3 size: 17 residues. Looked up from germline, CDR1 is SGHRS and CDR2 is YFSETQ. With V trimmed by 0 bases and J by 8 bases, 10 bases remained unmatched. The CDR3 coding sequence is TGCGCCAGCAGCTTGGGATTAGCGGGAGGGCCGGGGGATGAGCAGTTCTTC. Translated: CASSLGLAGGPGDEQFF. Filled out from reference TRBV5-1 and TRBJ2-1, the complete variable domain reads KAGVTQTPRYLIKTRGQQVTLSCSPISGHRSVSWYQQTPGQGLQFLFEYFSETQRNKGNFPGRFSGRQFSNSRSEMNVSTLELGDSALYLCASSLGLAGGPGDEQFFGPGTRLTVL.

The table lists this clonotype with a few counts. V gene TRBV7-2 combines with J gene TRBJ2-1, with D tentatively TRBD1 (5 bases). The CDR3 has 14 amino acids. The V and J ends lost 3 bases and 8 bases respectively, with 14 bases between them. CDR1 is SGHTA, CDR2 FQGNSA, per germline. Here the CDR3 DNA reads TGTGCCAGCAGCTTGGCTAGTGGGGCCCATGAGCAGTTCTTC. Amino acids: CASSLASGAHEQFF.

The chain has TRBV18 and TRBJ1-1; D is perhaps TRBD1 (5 bases). V gave up 1 base and J gave up 4 bases, with 13 bases separating them. CDR1 and CDR2 from the germline V gene are KGHSH and LQKENI. The CDR3 extends over 15 amino acids. Written as DNA, the CDR3 is TGTGCCAGCTCACCACGGGACGGATGGACCACTGAAGCTTTCTTT. Its translation is CASSPRDGWTTEAFF.

The rearrangement links TRBV18 to TRBJ1-2; no reliable D call. The CDR3 extends over 14 amino acids. Germline V gene lookup returns CDR1 KGHSH and CDR2 LQKENI. The V and J ends lost 2 bases and 2 bases respectively, with 9 bases between them. CDR3 sequence reads: CASSPSADNYGYTF. In DNA, the CDR3 is TGTGCCAGCTCACCAAGCGCAGACAACTATGGCTACACCTTC.

This chain uses TRBV13 with TRBJ1-2; TRBD1 is a possible D gene (6 bases). Trimming shortened V by 5 bases and J by 8 bases, and 30 bases separated the two germline ends. Per germline, CDR1 PRHDT and CDR2 FYEKMQ (reference sequence). This CDR3 comprises 18 residues. The CDR3 DNA reads as TGTGCCAGCAGCGCGGGCGCCCTACAGGGCCCACCTATGGCCGGCTACACCTTC. This codes for CASSAGALQGPPMAGYTF.

This clonotype was observed a few times. V and J are TRBV5-5 and TRBJ2-5, with no clear D. CDR1 SGHKS and CDR2 YYEKEE come from the germline V gene (reference sequence). The CDR3 runs 15 residues. V lost 6 bases and J 5 bases, leaving 20 bases between the germline ends. For the CDR3, the DNA is TGTGCCAGCACCCACTGGCTTGATGGATGGGAGACCCAGTACTTC. Translated, it gives CASTHWLDGWETQYF.

This sequence joins TRBV28 and TRBJ2-7; D possibly matches TRBD1 or TRBD2 (5 bases each). The CDR3 has 16 amino acids. Germline CDR1 and CDR2: MDHEN and SYDVKM. Trimming removed 5 bases at V and 6 bases at J, with 23 bases between. The CDR3 DNA sequence: TGTGCCAGCAGTCTACCATCCCTGGGACGGGCCTGCGAGCAGTACTTC. This codes for CASSLPSLGRACEQYF.

The rearrangement joins TRBV18 to TRBJ2-1; the D gene is possibly TRBD1 (6 bases). Germline V gene lookup returns CDR1 KGHSH and CDR2 LQKENI. The CDR3 covers 17 residues. V was pared by 5 bases and J by 6 bases, with 23 bases between. The CDR3 DNA is TGTGCCAGCTCAGCAGCAAACAGGGAAGCGGAATCCAATGAGCAGTTCTTC. This codes for CASSAANREAESNEQFF. The full variable domain, its missing parts supplied by reference TRBV18 and TRBJ2-1, is NAGVMQNPRHLVRRRGQEARLRCSPMKGHSHVYWYRQLPEEGLKFMVYLQKENIIDESGMPKERFSAEFPKEGPSILRIQQVVRGDSAAYFCASSAANREAESNEQFFGPGTRLTVL.

The chain combines TRBV2 with TRBJ1-4; D is uncertain. This CDR3 spans 13 amino acids. V lost 4 bases to trimming and J lost 4 bases, with 7 bases between them. Per the germline V gene, CDR1 is SNHLY and CDR2 is FYNNEI. The CDR3 region is CASSVGGNEKLFF. CDR3 coding DNA: TGTGCCAGCAGTGTCGGTGGTAATGAAAAACTGTTTTTT.

The chain couples TRBV24-1 to TRBJ2-1; 8 nucleotides line up with TRBD2. The length of the CDR3 is 19 residues. The V and J ends lost 3 bases and 2 bases, in that order; junction bases with no gene match: 14. CDR1 is KGHDR, CDR2 SFDVKD, per germline. This CDR3 is CATSDTTLVAGPPYNEQFF. CDR3 coding DNA: TGTGCCACCAGTGATACGACCCTGGTAGCGGGGCCCCCCTACAATGAGCAGTTCTTC.

This clonotype turned up a few times. This sequence joins TRBV6-5 and TRBJ1-2; a possible D gene is TRBD1 (5 bases). Trimming left V 4 bases short and J 2 bases short, with 14 bases between. Per the germline V gene, CDR1 is MNHEY and CDR2 is SVGAGI. The CDR3 is 15 amino acids. The chain's CDR3 is CASSCSDRINYGYTF. For the CDR3, the DNA is TGTGCCAGCAGTTGCTCCGACAGAATCAACTATGGCTACACCTTC.

This clonotype was counted between two and nine times. The chain joins TRBV12-3 or TRBV12-4 to TRBJ1-6; 9 nucleotides align to TRBD1. Trimming cost V 8 bases and J 10 bases; bases outside gene matches: 9. The CDR3 length is 14 residues. The CDR3: CASEYGTGYSPLHF. CDR3 in DNA: TGTGCCAGCGAATACGGGACAGGGTACTCACCCCTCCACTTT.